This TCR beta chain derives from a study of response to subunit inactivated influenza vaccine. This clonotype came up a few times. This CDR3 spans 13 amino acids. From germline, CDR1 is SGHRS and CDR2 YFSETQ. V shed 2 bases and J shed 7 bases, with 10 bases lying between them. TCRdb reprocessed the RT-PCR reads via MiXCR and lists one record per CDR3 protein. The repertoire holds over 650,000 distinct CDR3 sequences, with under 20% as singletons. The source was PBMCs from blood, collected 4 to 6 days after vaccination. V usage is TRBV5-1 and J usage is TRBJ2-1; D is perhaps TRBD1 or TRBD2 (5 bases each). The receptor comes from a man aged 50 or older who received an inactivated influenza vaccine. For the CDR3, the DNA is TGCGCCAGCAGCTTCGGGGACCGTAATGAGCAGTTCTTC. Protein: CASSFGDRNEQFF.